Following are 2 T cell receptor beta chains from one sample sequenced in a study of tumor and adjacent non-tumor tissue in lung cancer. This sample's RNA came from whole unsorted tissue. Three rounds of nested PCR, following a modified ARM-PCR protocol, produced the TCRbeta library. Each CDR3 protein is one row after TCRdb ran MiXCR on the multiplex PCR reads. Here the sample spans 65,000 to 90,000 distinct CDR3 sequences, around 85% being singletons. Sequences were obtained from lung tumor tissue. Every receptor here comes from a woman aged 45 to 65 with non-small cell lung cancer.

Note on this clonotype: Lacking the conserved final phenylalanine or tryptophan, this CDR3 likely reflects a read error. The V and J genes are TRBV4-1 and TRBJ2-1, with D maybe TRBD1 (6 bases). Germline values: CDR1 MGHRA, CDR2 YSYEKL. Trimming removed 4 bases from V and 8 bases from J, with 21 bases in between. CDR3 length: 16 residues. The CDR3 spells CASSPNPGQVTHEQFC. CDR3 DNA sequence: TGCGCCAGCAGCCCTAACCCGGGACAAGTTACGCATGAGCAGTTCTGT.

This clonotype was counted once. The chain links TRBV2 to TRBJ1-4; the D is unclear. Per the germline V gene, CDR1 is SNHLY and CDR2 is FYNNEI. The CDR3 sequence is 15 residues long. CDR3 sequence (DNA): TGTGGCAGTGGGAAAGGGCTCTACGCTAGTGAAAAACTGTTTTTT. This translates into CGSGKGLYASEKLFF.